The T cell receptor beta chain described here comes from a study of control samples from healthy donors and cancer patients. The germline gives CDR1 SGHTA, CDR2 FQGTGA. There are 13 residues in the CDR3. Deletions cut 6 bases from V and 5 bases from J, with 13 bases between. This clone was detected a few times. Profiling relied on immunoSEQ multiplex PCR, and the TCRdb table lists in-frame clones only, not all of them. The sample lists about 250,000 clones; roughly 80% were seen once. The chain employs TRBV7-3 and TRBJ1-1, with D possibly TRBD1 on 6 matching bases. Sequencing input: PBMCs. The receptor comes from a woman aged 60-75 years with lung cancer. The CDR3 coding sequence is TGTGCCAGCAGTTCGGGGGGCGAAACTGAAGCTTTCTTT. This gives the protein CASSSGGETEAFF.